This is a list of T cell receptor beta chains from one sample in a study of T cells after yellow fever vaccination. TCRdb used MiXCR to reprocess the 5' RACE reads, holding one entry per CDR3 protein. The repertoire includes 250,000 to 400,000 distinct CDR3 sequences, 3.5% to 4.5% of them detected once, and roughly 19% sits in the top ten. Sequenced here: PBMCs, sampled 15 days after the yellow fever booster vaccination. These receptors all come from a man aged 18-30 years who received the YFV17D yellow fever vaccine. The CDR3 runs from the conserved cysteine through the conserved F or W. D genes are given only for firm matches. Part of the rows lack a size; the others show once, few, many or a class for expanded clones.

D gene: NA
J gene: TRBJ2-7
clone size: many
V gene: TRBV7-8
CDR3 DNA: TGTGCCAGCAGCGATAACTACGAGCAGTACTTC
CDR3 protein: CASSDNYEQYF

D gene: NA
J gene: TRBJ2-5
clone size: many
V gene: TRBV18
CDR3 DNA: TGTGCCAGCTCACCGGACCTCCAAGAGACCCAGTACTTC
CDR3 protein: CASSPDLQETQYF

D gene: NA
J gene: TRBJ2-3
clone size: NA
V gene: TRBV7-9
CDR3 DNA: TGTGCCAGCAGCCCCGTCGTAGATACGCAGTATTTT
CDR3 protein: CASSPVVDTQYF

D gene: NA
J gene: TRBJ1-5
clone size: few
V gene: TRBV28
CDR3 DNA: TGTGCCAGCAAGGGGGGGACAAGCAATCAGCCCCAGCATTTT
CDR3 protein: CASKGGTSNQPQHF

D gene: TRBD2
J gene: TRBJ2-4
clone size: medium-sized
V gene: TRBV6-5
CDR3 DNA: TGTGCTACGGCGGGGGGGCCGGAGTCCAAAAACATTCAGTACTTC
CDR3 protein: CATAGGPESKNIQYF

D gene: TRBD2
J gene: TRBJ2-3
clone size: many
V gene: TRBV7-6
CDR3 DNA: TGTGCCAGCAGCCCCAGGCTAGCGGGAGTCGCTTCTAGCACAGATACGCAGTATTTT
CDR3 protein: CASSPRLAGVASSTDTQYF

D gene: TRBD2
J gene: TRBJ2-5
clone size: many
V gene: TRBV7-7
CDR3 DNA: TGTGCCAGCAGCTTAGGGATAGCGGGACAAGAGACCCAGTACTTC
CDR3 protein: CASSLGIAGQETQYF

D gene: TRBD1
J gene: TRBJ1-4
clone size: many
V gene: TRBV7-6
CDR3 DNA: TGTGCCAGCAGCGCACCTCGACAGGGTGCAACTAATGAAAAACTGTTTTTT
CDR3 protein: CASSAPRQGATNEKLFF

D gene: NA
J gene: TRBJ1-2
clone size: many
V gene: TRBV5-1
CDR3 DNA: TGTGCCAGCAGTTTGGGCGGTAACTATGGCTACACCTTC
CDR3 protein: CASSLGGNYGYTF

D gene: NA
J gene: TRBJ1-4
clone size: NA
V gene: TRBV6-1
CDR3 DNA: TGTGCCAGCAGAAACGGACGATCTGCAACTAATGAAAAACTGTTTTTT
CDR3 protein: CASRNGRSATNEKLFF

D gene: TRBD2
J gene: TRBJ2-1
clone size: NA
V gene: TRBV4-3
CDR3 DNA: TGCGCCAGCAGCCAAGGAACTAGCGGGGGGGCACATGAGCAGTTCTTC
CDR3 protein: CASSQGTSGGAHEQFF

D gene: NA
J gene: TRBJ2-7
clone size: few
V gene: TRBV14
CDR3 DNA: TGTGCCAGCAGCCTGGGACCGCTTACCCCTGAGCAGTACTTC
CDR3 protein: CASSLGPLTPEQYF

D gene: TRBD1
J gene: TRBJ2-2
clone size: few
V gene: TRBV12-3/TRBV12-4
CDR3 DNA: TGTGCCAGCAGGCCGACAGGGTTGGACGGGGAGCTGTTTTTT
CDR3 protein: CASRPTGLDGELFF

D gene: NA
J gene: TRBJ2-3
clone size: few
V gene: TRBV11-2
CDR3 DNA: TGTGCCAGCAGCTTAAGAGAGTCGGATACGCAGTATTTT
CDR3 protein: CASSLRESDTQYF

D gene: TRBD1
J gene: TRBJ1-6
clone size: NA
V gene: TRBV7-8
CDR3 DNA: TGTGCCAGCAGCTTACTACCCCGGGGACAGGGGCTGAGATCACCCCTCCACTTT
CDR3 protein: CASSLLPRGQGLRSPLHF

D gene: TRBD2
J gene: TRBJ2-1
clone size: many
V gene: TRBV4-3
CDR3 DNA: TGCGCCAGCAGCCCTGGGACTAGCGCGTACAATGAGCAGTTCTTC
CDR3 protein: CASSPGTSAYNEQFF

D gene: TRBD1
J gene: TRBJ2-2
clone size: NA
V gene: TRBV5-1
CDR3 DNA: TGCGCCAGCAGCTCCGGCAGGGGGCTGAACACCGGGGAGCTGTTTTTT
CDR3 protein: CASSSGRGLNTGELFF

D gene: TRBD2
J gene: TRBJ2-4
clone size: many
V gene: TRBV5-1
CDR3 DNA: TGCGCCAGCAGCCTTACCGGGGGGGAGAAAAACATTCAGTACTTC
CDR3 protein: CASSLTGGEKNIQYF